This TCR beta chain derives from a study of T cells after posttransplantation cyclophosphamide. TCRdb's copy holds only in-frame clones and misses some; the assay was immunoSEQ multiplex PCR. The table includes about 6,000 clones, roughly 98% detected once. This clone was observed once. As yet, its antigen is unknown. Study results and limitations: Donor-recipient repertoire similarity was low at 1-2 months, rising over year one.

Germline CDR1 and CDR2: SGHAT and FQNNGV. The CDR3 is made up of 16 amino acids. V lost 0 bases to trimming and J lost 3 bases, with 12 bases between them. This sequence originates from a man aged 35 to 55 in good health, CMV-negative, and a related stem cell transplant donor. Sequenced input: memory CD4+ T cells sorted from PBMCs. The chain recombines TRBV11-2 with TRBJ2-1; D perhaps matches TRBD2 (5 bases). This chain's CDR3 is CASSLESRRGYNEQFF. The CDR3 coding sequence is TGTGCCAGCAGCTTAGAGTCCCGCCGGGGCTACAATGAGCAGTTCTTC.